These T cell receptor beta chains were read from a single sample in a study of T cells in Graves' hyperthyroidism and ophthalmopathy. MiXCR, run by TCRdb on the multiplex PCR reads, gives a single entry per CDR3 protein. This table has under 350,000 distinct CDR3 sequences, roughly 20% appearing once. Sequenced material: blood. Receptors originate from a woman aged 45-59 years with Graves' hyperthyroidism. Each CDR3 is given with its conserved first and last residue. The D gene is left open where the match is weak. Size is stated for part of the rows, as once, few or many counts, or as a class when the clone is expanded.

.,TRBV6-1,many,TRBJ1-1,CASSEARGEANTEAFF,TGTGCCAGCAGTGAAGCTAGAGGGGAGGCGAACACTGAAGCTTTCTTT
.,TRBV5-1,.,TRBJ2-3,CASSSTVYADTQYF,TGCGCCAGCAGCTCAACCGTTTACGCAGATACGCAGTATTTT
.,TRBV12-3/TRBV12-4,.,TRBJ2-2,CASGQRGIAGELFF,TGTGCCAGCGGACAGAGAGGGATCGCCGGGGAGCTGTTTTTT
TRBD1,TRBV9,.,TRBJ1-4,CASSDEGRGSEKLFF,TGTGCCAGCAGCGATGAAGGCAGGGGGAGTGAAAAACTGTTTTTT
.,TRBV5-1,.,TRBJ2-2,CASSLVSWPTGELFF,TGCGCCAGCAGCTTGGTTTCCTGGCCGACCGGGGAGCTGTTTTTT
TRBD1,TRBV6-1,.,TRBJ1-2,CASSEASTGDYGYTF,TGTGCCAGCAGTGAAGCGTCGACAGGGGACTATGGCTACACCTTC
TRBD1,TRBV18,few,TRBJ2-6,CASSPRQGSLSGANVLTF,TGTGCCAGCTCACCGCGACAGGGGAGTCTTTCTGGGGCCAACGTCCTGACTTTC
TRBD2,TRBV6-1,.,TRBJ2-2,CASSTSVGGELFF,TGTGCCAGTTCGACTAGCGTCGGCGGGGAGCTGTTTTTT
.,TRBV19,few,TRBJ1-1,CASSMRAMNTEAFF,TGTGCCAGTAGTATGAGGGCAATGAACACTGAAGCTTTCTTT
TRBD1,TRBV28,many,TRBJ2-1,CATQGEQFF,TGTGCCACACAGGGGGAGCAGTTCTTC
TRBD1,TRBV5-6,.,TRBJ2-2,CASSLYQGAWELFF,TGTGCCAGCAGCTTGTATCAGGGGGCATGGGAGCTGTTTTTT
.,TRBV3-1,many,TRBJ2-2,CASSQADGTGELFF,TGTGCCAGCAGCCAAGCGGACGGTACCGGGGAGCTGTTTTTT
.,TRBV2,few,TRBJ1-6,CASSGQARGSPLHF,TGTGCCAGCAGTGGACAGGCCCGGGGATCACCCCTCCACTTT
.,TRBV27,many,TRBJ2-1,CASSFQERDGTYNEQFF,TGTGCCAGCAGTTTTCAGGAGAGGGATGGGACCTACAATGAGCAGTTCTTC
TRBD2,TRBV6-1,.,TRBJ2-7,CATRGDNPGLAPYEQYF,TGTGCCACACGGGGGGACAATCCGGGACTAGCGCCCTACGAGCAGTACTTC
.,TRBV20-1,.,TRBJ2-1,CSASTGYNGQFF,TGCAGTGCTAGCACAGGCTACAATGGGCAGTTCTTC
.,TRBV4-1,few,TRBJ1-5,CASSQDQRQGMEPQHF,TGCGCCAGCAGCCAAGATCAGCGGCAGGGGATGGAGCCCCAGCATTTT
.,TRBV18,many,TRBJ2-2,CASSPAGGELFF,TGTGCCAGCTCACCAGCGGGCGGGGAGCTGTTTTTT
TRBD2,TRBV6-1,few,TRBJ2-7,CASSQTSGSIYEQYF,TGTGCCAGCAGCCAGACTAGCGGGAGTATTTACGAGCAGTACTTC
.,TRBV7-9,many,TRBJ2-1,CASTDGGGSYNEQFF,TGTGCCAGCACCGATGGGGGTGGCTCCTACAATGAGCAGTTCTTC
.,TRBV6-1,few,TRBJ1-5,CASSRQGGGQPQHF,TGTGCCAGCAGTCGGCAGGGAGGTGGTCAGCCCCAGCATTTT
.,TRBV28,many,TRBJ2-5,CASSVITGETQYF,TGTGCCAGCAGTGTAATAACAGGGGAGACCCAGTACTTC
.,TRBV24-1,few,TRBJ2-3,CATGDSTDTQYF,TGTGCCACCGGGGACAGCACAGATACGCAGTATTTT
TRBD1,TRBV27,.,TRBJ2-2,CASSSHRGLNTGELFF,TGTGCCAGCAGTTCTCACAGGGGTCTGAACACCGGGGAGCTGTTTTTT
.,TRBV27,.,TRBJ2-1,CASSFAGLYNEQFF,TGTGCCAGCAGTTTCGCGGGGCTTTACAATGAGCAGTTCTTC
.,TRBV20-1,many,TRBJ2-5,CSASRNQETQYF,TGCAGTGCCAGTCGTAACCAAGAGACCCAGTACTTC
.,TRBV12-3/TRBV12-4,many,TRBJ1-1,CASSFAENTEAFF,TGTGCCAGCAGTTTTGCGGAGAACACTGAAGCTTTCTTT
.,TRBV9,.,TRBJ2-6,CASSVWGTTSLGSGANVLTF,TGTGCCAGCAGCGTGTGGGGAACGACTAGTTTAGGGAGTGGGGCCAACGTCCTGACTTTC
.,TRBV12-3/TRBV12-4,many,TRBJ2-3,CASSSQGTLGADTQYF,TGTGCCAGCAGTTCCCAAGGGACTCTGGGGGCGGATACGCAGTATTTT
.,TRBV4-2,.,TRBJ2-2,CAARDLSNTGELFF,TGTGCCGCCAGGGATCTTTCGAACACCGGGGAGCTGTTTTTT
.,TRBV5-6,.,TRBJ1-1,CASSLGQLEAFF,TGTGCCAGCAGCTTGGGACAACTTGAAGCTTTCTTT
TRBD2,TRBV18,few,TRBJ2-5,CASSPRREIAGLETQYF,TGTGCCAGCTCACCAAGGAGAGAGATAGCGGGACTGGAGACCCAGTACTTC
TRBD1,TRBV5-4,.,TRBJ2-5,CASRKGQGYQETQYF,TGTGCCAGCAGGAAGGGACAGGGGTACCAAGAGACCCAGTACTTC
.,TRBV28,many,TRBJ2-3,CASRITSSTDTQYF,TGTGCCAGCAGGATAACTAGTAGCACAGATACGCAGTATTTT
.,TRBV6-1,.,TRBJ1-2,CASSEAQRTYGHAF,TGTGCCAGCAGTGAAGCGCAGAGGACCTATGGCCACGCCTTC
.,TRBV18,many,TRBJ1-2,CASSPPRIGVTHYGYTF,TGTGCCAGCTCACCACCACGAATTGGTGTCACACACTATGGCTACACCTTC
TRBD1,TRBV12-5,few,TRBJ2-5,CASGLAPTGSGTQYF,TGTGCTAGTGGTTTGGCCCCGACAGGGAGTGGGACCCAGTACTTC
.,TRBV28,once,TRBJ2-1,CASSLWSATSSYNEQFF,TGTGCCAGCAGTTTATGGTCAGCAACGAGCTCCTACAATGAGCAGTTCTTC
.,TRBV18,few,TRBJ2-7,CASSPSNYEQYF,TGTGCCAGCTCCCCGTCGAACTACGAGCAGTACTTC
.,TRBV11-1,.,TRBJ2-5,CTRETQYF,TGTACCCGAGAGACCCAGTACTTC
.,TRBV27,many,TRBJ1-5,CASSLSGPMSGPQHF,TGTGCCAGCAGTTTATCCGGGCCAATGTCTGGTCCCCAGCATTTT